This T cell receptor beta chain was observed in a study of cytomegalovirus exposure and HLA in healthy donors. Germline CDR1 reads SQVTM; CDR2 reads ANQGSEA. The CDR3 consists of 13 residues. The V end lost 1 base, the J end lost 8 bases, and 14 bases lay between the germline ends. Study-wide findings and caveats: A likely sequencing artifact accounted for one observed cluster of highly shared sequence variants.

Both 60 Vbeta primers and 13 Jbeta primers went into the PCR. Assay: immunoSEQ multiplex PCR; the TCRdb copy retains only in-frame clones and omits some. The table records 90,000 to 120,000 clones, around 72% of them present only once. For this clone: Its antigen is not identified.

The chain links TRBV29-1 to TRBJ1-2; D gene ambiguous. Sequencing was carried out using PBMCs. This clonotype was obtained from a woman between 35 and 50 years old in good health and CMV-seropositive. The CDR3 sequence: CSVEARGLLGYTF. Written as DNA, the CDR3 is TGCAGCGTTGAAGCCCGGGGATTGCTCGGCTACACCTTC.